Following are 15 T cell receptor beta chains from one sample sequenced in a study of blood T cell repertoires in COVID-19. Sequencing used immunoSEQ multiplex PCR; TCRdb keeps in-frame clones, though not all of them. This sample has roughly 130,000 clones; roughly 85% occur once, and the top ten carry roughly 3.6%. The sample comprised peripheral blood. The receptor set was obtained from a man in his 60s with acute or convalescent COVID-19.

This chain joins TRBV7-9 and TRBJ2-7, with D maybe TRBD1 (5 bases). The germline V gene has CDR1 SEHNR and CDR2 FQNEAQ (reference sequence). Trimming removed 3 bases at V and 3 bases at J, with 12 bases between. The CDR3 runs to 14 residues. CDR3 in DNA: TGTGCCAGCAGCTTTGGACACCCTAACTACGAGCAGTACTTC. Translated: CASSFGHPNYEQYF.

This clone turned up a few times. V usage is TRBV29-1 and J usage is TRBJ1-4, with TRBD1 matching over 9 bases. CDR1 is SQVTM, CDR2 ANQGSEA, per germline. V was pared by 6 bases and J by 1 base, with 6 bases of the junction left unmatched. The CDR3 runs to 15 residues. The CDR3 sequence is CSVHRGQGTNEKLFF. The CDR3 nucleotides read TGCAGCGTCCACAGGGGACAGGGAACTAATGAAAAACTGTTTTTT.

The chain is built from TRBV4-2 and TRBJ2-7; 8 bases agree with TRBD2. Losses at the gene ends were 0 bases for V and 2 bases for J; bases not matched to a gene: 6. CDR1 is LGHNA, CDR2 YNFKEQ, per germline. This CDR3 is built from 16 residues. CDR3 in amino acids: CASSQEVSGGAYEQYF. In nucleotides, the CDR3 is TGTGCCAGCAGCCAAGAAGTAAGCGGGGGTGCCTACGAGCAGTACTTC.

With respect to this clone: The junction and the germline gene differ at one end; a read error may be behind it. The V call is TRBV28, the J call TRBJ2-7; 9 bases are a match to TRBD2. Germline CDR1 reads MDHEN; CDR2 reads SYDVKM. The CDR3 is made up of 17 amino acids. CDR3 DNA: TGTGCCAGCTGTTTTGGGCGGGAGGGCCGGGCGGCCTACGAGCAGTACTTC. Translated, it gives CASCFGREGRAAYEQYF.

This chain joins TRBV5-1 and TRBJ1-2; weak D call: TRBD1 (5 bases). CDR1 is SGHRS, CDR2 YFSETQ, per germline. With 4 bases removed from V and 8 bases from J, the gap between germline ends came to 15 bases. CDR3 length equals 13 residues. In nucleotides, the CDR3 is TGCGCCAGCAGCATGCCAGGGCTAGAAGGCTACACCTTC. As protein: CASSMPGLEGYTF.

This clone was counted at least ten times. The chain has TRBV27 and TRBJ2-1, with D unresolved. Germline lookup yields CDR1 MNHEY and CDR2 SMNVEV (reference sequence). The CDR3 is 11 residues long. Trimming shortened V by 1 base and J by 9 bases, and 4 bases separated the two germline ends. CDR3 coding DNA: TGTGCCAGCAGTTTATTCGGTGAGCAGTTCTTC. Protein product: CASSLFGEQFF.

This clone was found a few times. The V gene is TRBV9, the J gene TRBJ1-3; possible D gene TRBD1, 6 bases. Trimming stripped 3 bases from V and 0 bases from J, with 13 bases between. The CDR3 contains 16 residues. Germline V gives CDR1 SGDLS, CDR2 YYNGEE. The CDR3 DNA follows: TGTGCCAGCAGCGCTGCGGGGGCACACTCTGGAAACACCATATATTTT. Translated, it gives CASSAAGAHSGNTIYF.

This clone has just one count. The V gene is TRBV6-6, the J gene TRBJ2-2; 11 bases fit TRBD2. CDR3 length: 14 amino acids. The J segment lost 6 bases and the V segment lost 6 bases, leaving 3 bases of the junction unmatched. Germline V CDR1 and CDR2: MNHNY, SVGAGI (reference sequence). DNA of the CDR3: TGTGCCAGCAGCTTAGCGGGAGGGCCCGGGGAGCTGTTTTTT. Translation: CASSLAGGPGELFF.

The rearrangement joins TRBV19 to TRBJ2-3, with unresolved D. This CDR3 is 13 amino acids long. In germline, CDR1 is LNHDA, CDR2 SQIVND (reference sequence). Deletions cut 5 bases from V and 5 bases from J, with 11 bases between. The CDR3 DNA reads as TGTGCCAGTAGTCCCCTGAGCGAAGATACGCAGTATTTT. Protein: CASSPLSEDTQYF.

This clone was counted between two and nine times. This chain uses TRBV2 with TRBJ1-4; no firm D call. V lost 5 bases, J lost 8 bases, and 15 bases lay in between. The CDR3 consists of 14 residues. CDR1 and CDR2 (germline): SNHLY, FYNNEI. The CDR3 loop is CASSLRQVEEKLFF. The CDR3, as DNA: TGTGCCAGCAGTCTCCGGCAGGTCGAAGAAAAACTGTTTTTT.

This sequence joins TRBV6-5 and TRBJ1-1, with 7 bases aligning to TRBD1. The CDR3 is 13 residues long. The germline V gene encodes CDR1 MNHEY and CDR2 SVGAGI. V trimming: 6 bases; J trimming: 5 bases; junction bases outside the gene matches: 6. Here the CDR3 reads CASRTQGRTEAFF. The CDR3 DNA reads as TGTGCCAGCAGAACACAGGGGAGGACTGAAGCTTTCTTT.

The rearrangement joins TRBV24-1 to TRBJ2-2, with D unresolved. Germline-derived CDR1 and CDR2 are KGHDR and SFDVKD. The germline V and J ends were trimmed by 3 bases and 4 bases, with 5 bases remaining between them. The CDR3 totals 13 residues. CDR3: CATSDPSTGELFF. CDR3 DNA: TGTGCCACCAGTGATCCCTCCACCGGGGAGCTGTTTTTT.

V gene TRBV7-9 combines with J gene TRBJ2-5, with D perhaps TRBD2 (5 bases). Trimming took off 2 bases at V and 2 bases at J, with 18 bases between the two ends. The CDR3 consists of 17 residues. Germline V gene lookup returns CDR1 SEHNR and CDR2 FQNEAQ (reference sequence). The CDR3: CASSLSAAGSGQETQYF. DNA for the CDR3: TGTGCCAGCAGCTTATCAGCGGCTGGGTCTGGACAAGAGACCCAGTACTTC.

The chain links TRBV29-1 to TRBJ2-7; D possibly corresponds to TRBD2 (5 bases). The germline CDR1 and CDR2 sequences are SQVTM and ANQGSEA. V was shortened by 5 bases and J by 3 bases, with 11 bases between the two germline ends. This CDR3 region has 12 residues. The DNA for the CDR3 is TGCAGCGTTCTGGACTCGCTCTACGAGCAGTACTTC. The encoded protein is CSVLDSLYEQYF.

This clone was seen only once. The chain recombines TRBV4-3 with TRBJ2-7; 9 nucleotides align to TRBD2. Germline-derived CDR1 and CDR2 are LGHNA and YSLEER. The CDR3 loop spans 18 amino acids. V shed 1 base, J shed 3 bases, and the junction held 13 bases outside the gene matches. CDR3 sequence: CASSQGLALAGQNYEQYF. In DNA, the CDR3 is TGCGCCAGCAGCCAAGGGTTGGCACTAGCGGGCCAGAACTACGAGCAGTACTTC.